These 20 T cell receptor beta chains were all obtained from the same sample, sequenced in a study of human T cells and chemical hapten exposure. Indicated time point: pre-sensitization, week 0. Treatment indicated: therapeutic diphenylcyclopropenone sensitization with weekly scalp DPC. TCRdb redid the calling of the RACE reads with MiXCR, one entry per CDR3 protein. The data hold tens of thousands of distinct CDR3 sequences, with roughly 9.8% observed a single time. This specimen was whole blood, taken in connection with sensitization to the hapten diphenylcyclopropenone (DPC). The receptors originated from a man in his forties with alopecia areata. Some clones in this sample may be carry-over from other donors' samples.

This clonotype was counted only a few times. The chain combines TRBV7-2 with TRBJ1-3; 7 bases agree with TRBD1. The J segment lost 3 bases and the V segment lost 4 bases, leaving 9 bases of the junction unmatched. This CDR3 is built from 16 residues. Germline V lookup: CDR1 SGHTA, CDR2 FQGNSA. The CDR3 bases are TGTGCCAGCAGCTCCGGACAGGTGCGGGGTGGAAACACCATATATTTT. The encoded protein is CASSSGQVRGGNTIYF.

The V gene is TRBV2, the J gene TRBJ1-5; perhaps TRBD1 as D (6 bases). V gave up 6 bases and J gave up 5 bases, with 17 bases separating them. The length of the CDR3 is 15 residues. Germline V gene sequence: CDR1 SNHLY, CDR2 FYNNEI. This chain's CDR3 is CASSGNSRGYQPQHF. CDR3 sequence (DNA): TGTGCCAGCAGCGGTAACAGCAGGGGTTATCAGCCCCAGCATTTT.

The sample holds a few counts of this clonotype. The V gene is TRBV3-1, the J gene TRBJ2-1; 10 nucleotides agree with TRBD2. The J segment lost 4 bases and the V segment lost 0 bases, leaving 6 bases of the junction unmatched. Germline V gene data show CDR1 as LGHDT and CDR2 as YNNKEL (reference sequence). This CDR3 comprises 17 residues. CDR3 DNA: TGTGCCAGCAGCCAAGATTCGAGGACTAGCGGATACAATGAGCAGTTCTTC. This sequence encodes CASSQDSRTSGYNEQFF.

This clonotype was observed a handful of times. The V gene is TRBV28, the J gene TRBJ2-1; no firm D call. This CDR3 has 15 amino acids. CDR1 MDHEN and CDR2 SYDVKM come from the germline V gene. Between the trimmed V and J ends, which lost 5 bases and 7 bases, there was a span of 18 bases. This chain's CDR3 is CASSPLRTTVNEQFF. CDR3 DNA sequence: TGTGCCAGCAGTCCCCTCAGGACGACTGTTAATGAGCAGTTCTTC.

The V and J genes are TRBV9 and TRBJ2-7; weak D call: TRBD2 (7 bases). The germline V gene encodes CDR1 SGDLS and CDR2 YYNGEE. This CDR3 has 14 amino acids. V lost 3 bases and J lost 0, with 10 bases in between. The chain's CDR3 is CASSAGGLSYEQYF. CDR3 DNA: TGTGCCAGCAGCGCCGGGGGGCTCTCCTACGAGCAGTACTTC.

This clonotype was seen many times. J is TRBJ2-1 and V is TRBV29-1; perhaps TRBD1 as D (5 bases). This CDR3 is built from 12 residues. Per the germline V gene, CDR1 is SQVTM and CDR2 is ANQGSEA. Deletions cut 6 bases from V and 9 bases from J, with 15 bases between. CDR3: CSVPGWGSEQFF. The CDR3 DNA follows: TGCAGCGTCCCAGGGTGGGGCAGTGAGCAGTTCTTC.

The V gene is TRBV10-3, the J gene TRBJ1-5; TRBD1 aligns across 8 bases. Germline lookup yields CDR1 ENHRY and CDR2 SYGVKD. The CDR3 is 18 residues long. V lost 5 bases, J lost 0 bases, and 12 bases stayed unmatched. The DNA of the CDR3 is TGTGCCATCAGTACCCAGGGGGCACACGGAGGTAGCAATCAGCCCCAGCATTTT. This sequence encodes CAISTQGAHGGSNQPQHF.

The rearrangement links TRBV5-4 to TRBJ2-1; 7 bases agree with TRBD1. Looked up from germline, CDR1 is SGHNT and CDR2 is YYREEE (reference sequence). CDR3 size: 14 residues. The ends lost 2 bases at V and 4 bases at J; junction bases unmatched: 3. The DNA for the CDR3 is TGTGCCAGCAGCTTACCGGGACAGTACAATGAGCAGTTCTTC. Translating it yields CASSLPGQYNEQFF.

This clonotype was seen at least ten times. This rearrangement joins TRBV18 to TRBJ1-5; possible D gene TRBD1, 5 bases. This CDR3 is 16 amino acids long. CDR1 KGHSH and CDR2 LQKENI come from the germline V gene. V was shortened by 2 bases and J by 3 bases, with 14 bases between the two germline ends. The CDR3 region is CASSPVGTGPNQPQHF. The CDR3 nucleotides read TGTGCCAGCTCACCAGTCGGTACAGGCCCCAATCAGCCCCAGCATTTT. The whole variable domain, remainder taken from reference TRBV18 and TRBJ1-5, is NAGVMQNPRHLVRRRGQEARLRCSPMKGHSHVYWYRQLPEEGLKFMVYLQKENIIDESGMPKERFSAEFPKEGPSILRIQQVVRGDSAAYFCASSPVGTGPNQPQHFGDGTRLSIL.

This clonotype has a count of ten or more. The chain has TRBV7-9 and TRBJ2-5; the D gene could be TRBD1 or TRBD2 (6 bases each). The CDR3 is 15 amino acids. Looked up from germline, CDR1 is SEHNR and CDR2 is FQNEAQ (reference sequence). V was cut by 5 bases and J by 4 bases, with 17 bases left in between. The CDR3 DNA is TGTGCCAGCAGCCCGGGCCCGGGGGCAATAGAGACCCAGTACTTC. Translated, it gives CASSPGPGAIETQYF.

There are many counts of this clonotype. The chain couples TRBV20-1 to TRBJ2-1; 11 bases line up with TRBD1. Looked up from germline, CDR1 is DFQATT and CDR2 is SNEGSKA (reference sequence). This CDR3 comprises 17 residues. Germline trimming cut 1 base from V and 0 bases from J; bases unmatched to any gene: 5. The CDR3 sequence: CSARAQGQGVSYNEQFF. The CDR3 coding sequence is TGCAGTGCTAGAGCTCAGGGACAGGGGGTCTCCTACAATGAGCAGTTCTTC.

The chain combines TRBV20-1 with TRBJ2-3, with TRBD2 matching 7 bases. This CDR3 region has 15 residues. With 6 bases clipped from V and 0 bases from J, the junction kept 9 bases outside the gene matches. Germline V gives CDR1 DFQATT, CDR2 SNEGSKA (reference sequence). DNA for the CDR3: TGCAGTGCAACAAGGCTAGCGGCCAGCACAGATACGCAGTATTTT. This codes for CSATRLAASTDTQYF.

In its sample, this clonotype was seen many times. CDR3 amino acids: CASSAGGSSYEQYF. The DNA of the CDR3 is TGTGCCAGCAGCGCAGGGGGATCGTCCTACGAGCAGTACTTC. The chain joins TRBV7-9 to TRBJ2-7; 7 bases fit TRBD1. The J segment lost 1 base and the V segment lost 5 bases, leaving 5 bases of the junction unmatched. Germline CDR1 and CDR2: SEHNR and FQNEAQ (reference sequence). The CDR3 is 14 residues long.

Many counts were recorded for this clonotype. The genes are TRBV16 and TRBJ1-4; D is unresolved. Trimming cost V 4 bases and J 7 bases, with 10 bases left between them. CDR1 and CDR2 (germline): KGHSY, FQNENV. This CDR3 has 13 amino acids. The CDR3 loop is CASSPVGFEKLFF. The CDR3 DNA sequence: TGTGCCAGCAGCCCAGTAGGTTTTGAAAAACTGTTTTTT.

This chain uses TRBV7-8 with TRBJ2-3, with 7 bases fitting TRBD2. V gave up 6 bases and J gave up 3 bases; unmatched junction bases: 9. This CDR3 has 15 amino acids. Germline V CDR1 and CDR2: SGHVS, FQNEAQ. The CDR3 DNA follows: TGTGCCAGCAGGTTCAGCGGCGGGAGAACAGATACGCAGTATTTT. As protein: CASRFSGGRTDTQYF.

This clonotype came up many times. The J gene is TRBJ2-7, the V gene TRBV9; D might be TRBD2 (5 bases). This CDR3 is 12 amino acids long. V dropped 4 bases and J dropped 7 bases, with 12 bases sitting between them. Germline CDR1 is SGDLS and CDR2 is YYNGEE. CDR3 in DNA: TGTGCCAGCAGCCCCGTTGAGGGAGAGCAGTACTTC. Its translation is CASSPVEGEQYF.

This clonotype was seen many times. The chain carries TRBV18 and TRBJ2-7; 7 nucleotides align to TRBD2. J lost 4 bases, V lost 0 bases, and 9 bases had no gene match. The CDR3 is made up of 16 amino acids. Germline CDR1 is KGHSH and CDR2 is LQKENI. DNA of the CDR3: TGTGCCAGCTCACCACCGGAAGGTCGGCGGGGGTACGAGCAGTACTTC. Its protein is CASSPPEGRRGYEQYF.

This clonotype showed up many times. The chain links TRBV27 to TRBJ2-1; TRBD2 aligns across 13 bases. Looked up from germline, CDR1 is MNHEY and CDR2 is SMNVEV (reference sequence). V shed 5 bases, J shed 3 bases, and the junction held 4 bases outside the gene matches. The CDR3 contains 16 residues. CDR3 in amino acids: CASSPRLAGGYNEQFF. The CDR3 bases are TGTGCCAGCAGTCCCCGACTAGCGGGGGGCTACAATGAGCAGTTCTTC.

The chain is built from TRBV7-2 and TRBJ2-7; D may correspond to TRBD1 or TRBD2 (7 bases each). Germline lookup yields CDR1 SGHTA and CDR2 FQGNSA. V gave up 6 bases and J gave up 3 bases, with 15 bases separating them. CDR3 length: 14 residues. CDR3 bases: TGTGCCAGCAGGCGGGGGACAGCAGACTACGAGCAGTACTTC. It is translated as CASRRGTADYEQYF.

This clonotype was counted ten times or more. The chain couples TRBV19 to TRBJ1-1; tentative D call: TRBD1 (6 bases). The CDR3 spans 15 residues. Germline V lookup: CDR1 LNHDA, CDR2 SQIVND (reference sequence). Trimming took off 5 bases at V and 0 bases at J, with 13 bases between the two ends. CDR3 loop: CASSPWTAVNTEAFF. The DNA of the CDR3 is TGTGCCAGTAGTCCCTGGACAGCCGTGAACACTGAAGCTTTCTTT.